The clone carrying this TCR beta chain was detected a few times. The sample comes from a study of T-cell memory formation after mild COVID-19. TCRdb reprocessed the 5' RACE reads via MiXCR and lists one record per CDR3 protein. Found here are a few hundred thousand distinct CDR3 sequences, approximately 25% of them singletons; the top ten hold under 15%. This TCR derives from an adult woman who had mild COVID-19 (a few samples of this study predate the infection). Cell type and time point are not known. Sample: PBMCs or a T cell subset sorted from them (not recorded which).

CDR3 loop: CASSVSTGGKTQYF. CDR3 nucleotide sequence: TGTGCCAGCAGCGTATCAACTGGGGGTAAGACCCAGTACTTC. The rearrangement links TRBV9 to TRBJ2-5; D assignment may be TRBD1 or TRBD2 (5 bases each). This CDR3 region has 14 residues. V lost 1 base and J 6 bases, leaving 13 bases between the germline ends. The V gene's germline CDR1 is SGDLS and CDR2 YYNGEE.